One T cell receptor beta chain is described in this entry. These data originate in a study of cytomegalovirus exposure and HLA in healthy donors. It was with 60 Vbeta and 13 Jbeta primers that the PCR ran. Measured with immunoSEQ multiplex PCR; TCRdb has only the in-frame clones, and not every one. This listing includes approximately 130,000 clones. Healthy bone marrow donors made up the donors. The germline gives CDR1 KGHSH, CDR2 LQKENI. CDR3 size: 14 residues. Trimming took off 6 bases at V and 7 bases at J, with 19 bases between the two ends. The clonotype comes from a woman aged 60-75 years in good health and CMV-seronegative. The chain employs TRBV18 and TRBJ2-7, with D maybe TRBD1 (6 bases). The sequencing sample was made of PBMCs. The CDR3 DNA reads TGTGCCAGCTCCGCGGACAGCTCGCCAATTGAGCAGTACTTC. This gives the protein CASSADSSPIEQYF.